The entry that follows covers one T cell receptor (beta chain) sequence. The sample comes from a study of blood T cell repertoires in COVID-19. Study-level information: Sample material is recorded as cDNA or gDNA derived from T cells, B-cell-depleted T cells, or PBMCs.

Under the authors' procedure: Scientists estimated how many nucleated cells there were by amplifying reference gene primers. Assay used: immunoSEQ multiplex PCR; TCRdb lists only in-frame clones, some missing. V, J and clone size are those of that table, while D and trimming were read from the DNA. The top ten clones hold roughly 7% of a sample with approximately 120,000 clones, over 75% of them seen once. CDR3 size: 15 residues. Trimming stripped 2 bases from V and 4 bases from J, with 13 bases between. Germline V gene data show CDR1 as SGDLS and CDR2 as YYNGEE. The sequenced sample consisted of peripheral blood. This sequence originates from a woman aged 50 to 60 with acute or convalescent COVID-19. The chain joins TRBV9 to TRBJ2-1, with D possibly TRBD1 on 8 matching bases. Here the CDR3 reads CASSVGQGLYNEQFF. The DNA for the CDR3 is TGTGCCAGCAGCGTCGGACAGGGACTATACAATGAGCAGTTCTTC. Supplemented by reference TRBV9 and TRBJ2-1, the full variable domain reads DSGVTQTPKHLITATGQRVTLRCSPRSGDLSVYWYQQSLDQGLQFLIQYYNGEERAKGNILERFSAQQFPDLHSELNLSSLELGDSALYFCASSVGQGLYNEQFFGPGTRLTVL.